This T cell receptor (beta chain) was documented in a study of CD8 T cells in ankylosing spondylitis. Whole-study results and caveats: The study looked at matched synovial fluid samples from ankylosing spondylitis patients. Disease-linked clones were reported to be significantly enriched there. A motif of 7 or 8 highly homologous TCR beta variants was seen as apparently characteristic of ankylosing spondylitis blood. A CD8+ phenotype characterized the disease-linked clones, which were relatively rare in peripheral blood.

Between the trimmed V and J ends, which lost 2 bases and 0 bases, there was a span of 8 bases. This CDR3 spans 14 amino acids. The germline V gene encodes CDR1 MNHEY and CDR2 SVGAGI. As to this clonotype: Its target is unknown.

Making the TCR beta libraries involved quantitative 5'-RACE with molecular barcodes. MiXCR, applied by TCRdb to the 5' RACE reads, yields one record per CDR3 protein. The sample consists of 390,000 or so distinct CDR3 sequences, under 25% of them appearing once. The sequence was collected from a male donor with ankylosing spondylitis. J is TRBJ2-7 and V is TRBV6-5; D gene ambiguous. Sample: blood, either unsorted or a sorted T cell fraction (not recorded which). This CDR3 is CASSYARHSYEQYF. CDR3 coding DNA: TGTGCCAGCAGTTACGCTCGACACTCCTACGAGCAGTACTTC.